This is a list of T cell receptor beta chains from one sample in a study of blood T cell repertoires in COVID-19. The method was immunoSEQ multiplex PCR; TCRdb's version includes in-frame clones alone and lacks a portion of them. Counted here are about 120,000 clones, almost 70% occurring once; the ten biggest clones make up approximately 2%. Input material: peripheral blood. These receptor sequences come from an older woman with acute or convalescent COVID-19. Both conserved end residues are part of each CDR3. A D gene is named only where the DNA matches it firmly. The listing skips clone size in some rows; elsewhere it reads once, few, many or a size class.

d_call	clone_size	v_call	cdr3_length	j_call	cdr3_aa
TRBD2	.	TRBV10-3	16	TRBJ2-1	CAISGTSGLLGDEQFF
TRBD2	.	TRBV5-5	19	TRBJ2-3	CASSFGLAGGAPSTDTQYF
.	.	TRBV5-1	14	TRBJ2-7	CASSLESRTYEQYF
.	few	TRBV30	11	TRBJ2-3	CALDRLGTQYF
.	.	TRBV30	14	TRBJ2-3	CAWSRRGSTDTQYF
.	.	TRBV12-3/TRBV12-4	13	TRBJ1-2	CASSHDRNYGYTF
TRBD2	once	TRBV25-1	14	TRBJ2-1	CASSVSGTDNEQFF
.	.	TRBV30	13	TRBJ2-7	CAWSVSGQGEQYF
TRBD1	.	TRBV5-1	15	TRBJ1-2	CASSLGDRVRYGYTF
.	.	TRBV14	16	TRBJ1-2	CASSQAGVRGVHGYTF
TRBD2	.	TRBV6-6	16	TRBJ2-1	CASSYSVVAGAYEQFF
TRBD2	.	TRBV30	15	TRBJ2-3	CAWTSGLAGTDTQYF
TRBD1	few	TRBV9	15	TRBJ2-2	CASSAWTGVTGELFF
.	.	TRBV6-1	14	TRBJ1-1	CASSELASFTEAFF
.	.	TRBV5-4	16	TRBJ1-6	CASSLERGLSNSPLHF
.	.	TRBV21-1	16	TRBJ2-5	CASSKPYASGKETQYF
.	.	TRBV21-1	15	TRBJ2-2	CASPGAGKNTGELFF
.	.	TRBV20-1	14	TRBJ2-6	CSASGGAGANVLTF
TRBD1	.	TRBV18	14	TRBJ2-7	CASSRGTGGHEQYF
TRBD2	.	TRBV4-1	19	TRBJ2-1	CASSQDPEISGRGYNEQFF
.	.	TRBV5-1	15	TRBJ2-7	CASSLVPGGFNEQYF
TRBD2	.	TRBV27	16	TRBJ2-1	CASSQDRGSSYNEQFF
TRBD2	.	TRBV25-1	14	TRBJ2-7	CASSVGGSAYEQYF
TRBD2	few	TRBV9	16	TRBJ2-1	CASSVKAGGTYNEQFF
.	.	TRBV11-2	13	TRBJ2-1	CASSFRGGDEQFF
TRBD1	.	TRBV30	13	TRBJ2-7	CAWTTGSSYEQYF